These 20 T cell receptor beta chains share one sample of origin, sequenced in a study of regulatory T cells in long-lasting Graves disease (dated by TCRdb to the early 2020s). The library was made by multiplex PCR. TCRdb records Illumina HiSeq 4000 as the sequencer. iRepertoire HTBI primers and Arm-PCR amplification of CDR3 regions were used to construct TCR beta libraries. Clones were called with MiXCR by TCRdb after fastp trimmed the public reads at Q25, and only in-frame beta chains were retained. Identical CDR3 protein sequences are pooled into one entry, listed with their most common genes and DNA. The sample table lists roughly 450,000 distinct CDR3 sequences, less than 25% of them with a count of one. 6.5% to 10% of the sample is taken by the ten largest. This specimen's time point label, interpreted: persistent/refractory GD, antithyroid drugs over 5 years with positive TRAb. RNA was extracted from PBMCs in TRIzol for both TCR sequencing and RNA sequencing.

The starting material was peripheral blood mononuclear cells (PBMCs), obtained when the disease was refractory, from a patient treated with antithyroid drugs. The receptors shown here come from a female donor with Graves disease.

With respect to this clonotype: Relative to the germline gene, one junction end is altered; a read error may explain this. This chain connects TRBV7-2 to TRBJ2-3, with D perhaps matching TRBD1 or TRBD2 (5 bases each). CDR1 is SGHTA, CDR2 FQGNSA, per germline. This CDR3 is built from 13 residues. DNA for the CDR3: TGTGCCAGCAGCTCAACCCGGGACGATCCCCCACATTTT. Translated, it gives CASSSTRDDPPHF. The whole variable domain, filled in from reference TRBV7-2 and TRBJ2-3, reads GAGVSQSPSNKVTEKGKDVELRCDPISGHTALYWYRQSLGQGLEFLIYFQGNSAPDKSGLPSDRFSAERTGGSVSTLTIQRTQQEDSAVYLCASSSTRDDPPHFGPGTRLTVL.

Concerning this clonotype itself: A much larger clone lies one base from this, so it may be a read error. The chain combines TRBV6-1 with TRBJ1-1; TRBD1 agrees at 7 bases. Germline V gives CDR1 MNHNS, CDR2 SASEGT. With V trimmed by 2 bases and J by 1 base, 13 bases remained unmatched. The CDR3 totals 18 residues. CDR3 loop: CASSERFGAGGRNTEAFF. The DNA for the CDR3 is TGTGCCAGCAGTGAAAGGTTTGGGGCAGGGGGGAGGAACACTGAAGCTTTCTTT.

This clonotype occurred a few times. This sequence joins TRBV27 and TRBJ2-2; no reliable D call. The ends were cut back, 3 bases at V and 6 bases at J, with 8 bases in the middle. CDR3 size: 13 residues. In germline, CDR1 is MNHEY, CDR2 SMNVEV (reference sequence). The CDR3 reads CASSFGAPGELFF. CDR3 bases: TGTGCCAGCAGTTTCGGAGCGCCCGGGGAGCTGTTTTTT.

This clonotype appeared many times. The V call is TRBV7-2, the J call TRBJ2-2; the D is unclear. There are 12 residues in the CDR3. Trimming shortened V by 3 bases and J by 7 bases, and 6 bases separated the two germline ends. CDR1 is SGHTA and CDR2 is FQGNSA in the germline V gene. Here the CDR3 reads CASSFSIGELFF. In DNA, the CDR3 is TGTGCCAGCAGCTTTAGTATCGGGGAGCTGTTTTTT.

This chain links TRBV6-1 with TRBJ2-4; D is undetermined. Trimming removed 2 bases from V and 8 bases from J, with 7 bases in between. The CDR3 is made up of 12 amino acids. The germline gives CDR1 MNHNS, CDR2 SASEGT. This chain's CDR3 is CASSELWDIQYF. The CDR3 nucleotides read TGTGCCAGCAGTGAACTTTGGGACATTCAGTACTTC.

This clonotype was seen more than once but under ten times. The genes are TRBV5-6 and TRBJ2-7; D is perhaps TRBD1 (6 bases). Germline CDR1 and CDR2: SGHDT and YYEEEE. The CDR3 sequence is 15 residues long. The germline V and J ends were trimmed by 0 bases and 0 bases, with 10 bases remaining between them. CDR3 DNA sequence: TGTGCCAGCAGCTTGGGACAGGCCTTCTCCTACGAGCAGTACTTC. Amino acid sequence: CASSLGQAFSYEQYF.

This clonotype was found many times. V and J are TRBV5-5 and TRBJ2-7, with D unclear. The CDR3 sequence is 12 residues long. CDR1 and CDR2 from the germline V gene are SGHKS and YYEKEE (reference sequence). Trimming pared 6 bases from V and 4 bases from J, leaving 11 bases between. The CDR3 region is CASTSLGYEQYF. The CDR3 bases are TGTGCCAGCACCTCCTTGGGATACGAGCAGTACTTC.

This clonotype was seen many times. The chain has TRBV28 and TRBJ1-2; D is ambiguous. The CDR3 contains 13 residues. Germline V gene sequence: CDR1 MDHEN, CDR2 SYDVKM. V was pared by 1 base and J by 4 bases, with 7 bases between. The CDR3 protein is CASSLLGFYGYTF. The CDR3 DNA reads TGTGCCAGCAGTTTATTGGGATTCTATGGCTACACCTTC.

CDR3 loop: CASSWGRFSTDTQYF. The CDR3 DNA reads as TGTGCCAGCAGCTGGGGCCGCTTCAGCACAGATACGCAGTATTTT. The chain uses TRBV7-3 and TRBJ2-3; maybe TRBD1 (5 bases). The V and J ends lost 4 bases and 0 bases respectively, with 11 bases between them. The V gene's germline CDR1 is SGHTA and CDR2 FQGTGA. The CDR3 has 15 amino acids.

The V call is TRBV3-1, the J call TRBJ1-6; D is ambiguous. The V gene's germline CDR1 is LGHDT and CDR2 YNNKEL (reference sequence). Trimming removed 0 bases from V and 8 bases from J, with 5 bases in between. The CDR3 extends over 13 amino acids. The chain's CDR3 is CASSQDPYSPLHF. CDR3 DNA: TGTGCCAGCAGCCAAGATCCTTATTCACCCCTCCACTTT. Looking up the rest from reference TRBV3-1 and TRBJ1-6 gives the full variable domain: DTAVSQTPKYLVTQMGNDKSIKCEQNLGHDTMYWYKQDSKKFLKIMFSYNNKELIINETVPNRFSPKSPDKAHLNLHINSLELGDSAVYFCASSQDPYSPLHFGNGTRLTVT.

V usage is TRBV29-1 and J usage is TRBJ2-7, with D hard to call. There are 12 residues in the CDR3. Trimming pared 1 base from V and 6 bases from J, leaving 10 bases between. CDR1 SQVTM and CDR2 ANQGSEA come from the germline V gene. CDR3 nucleotides: TGCAGCGTTGAAGGTCCCGGGCGCGAGCAGTACTTC. It yields the protein CSVEGPGREQYF.

This clonotype was seen many times. The V call is TRBV24-1, the J call TRBJ2-2; D ambiguous. Germline assignment: CDR1 KGHDR and CDR2 SFDVKD. The CDR3 has 16 amino acids. The V gene lost 0 bases and the J gene lost 4 bases, with 11 bases spanning the gap. CDR3 in amino acids: CATSDLPLLTTGELFF. The CDR3 DNA is TGTGCCACCAGTGATTTGCCTCTACTCACCACCGGGGAGCTGTTTTTT.

Ten or more counts support this clonotype. This rearrangement joins TRBV5-5 to TRBJ1-2; D might be TRBD1 (5 bases). The CDR3 totals 13 residues. Trimming cost V 4 bases and J 7 bases, with 14 bases left between them. The germline gives CDR1 SGHKS, CDR2 YYEKEE (reference sequence). CDR3 amino acids: CASSDLGVAGYTF. The CDR3 DNA reads TGTGCCAGCAGCGACCTGGGGGTCGCTGGCTACACCTTC.

Only a few counts were recorded for this clonotype. The chain employs TRBV6-1 and TRBJ1-5, with no clear D. V lost 5 bases, J lost 5 bases, and 13 bases lay in between. In germline, CDR1 is MNHNS, CDR2 SASEGT. CDR3 length: 14 amino acids. Here the CDR3 reads CASSNPGVHQPQHF. For the CDR3, the DNA is TGTGCCAGCAGTAATCCCGGGGTCCATCAGCCCCAGCATTTT.

This clonotype was seen many times. The CDR3 region is CASSSPGQGGYEQYF. CDR3 coding DNA: TGTGCCAGCAGCTCACCGGGACAGGGAGGGTACGAGCAGTACTTC. The genes are TRBV7-2 and TRBJ2-7, with 9 nucleotides matching TRBD1. Germline V gene sequence: CDR1 SGHTA, CDR2 FQGNSA. The CDR3 sequence is 15 residues long. The trim removed 4 bases at V and 4 bases at J, leaving 8 bases unmatched. Drawing the rest from reference TRBV7-2 and TRBJ2-7, the complete variable domain is GAGVSQSPSNKVTEKGKDVELRCDPISGHTALYWYRQSLGQGLEFLIYFQGNSAPDKSGLPSDRFSAERTGGSVSTLTIQRTQQEDSAVYLCASSSPGQGGYEQYFGPGTRLTVT.

This clonotype showed up many times. The chain carries TRBV28 and TRBJ2-5; D tentatively reads TRBD1 or TRBD2 (6 bases each). Germline assignment: CDR1 MDHEN and CDR2 SYDVKM. The CDR3 has 16 residues. V lost 3 bases to trimming and J lost 7 bases, with 21 bases between them. CDR3 sequence (DNA): TGTGCCAGCAGTTTGTTTCGGACAGCCGTGGGGGGGACCCAGTACTTC. Translating it yields CASSLFRTAVGGTQYF. Drawing the rest from reference TRBV28 and TRBJ2-5, the complete variable domain is DVKVTQSSRYLVKRTGEKVFLECVQDMDHENMFWYRQDPGLGLRLIYFSYDVKMKEKGDIPEGYSVSREKKERFSLILESASTNQTSMYLCASSLFRTAVGGTQYFGPGTRLLVL.

This clonotype was detected a few times. The rearrangement uses TRBV20-1 and TRBJ1-1, with a weak D call TRBD1 (5 bases). V lost 5 bases, J lost 0 bases, and 16 bases lay in between. CDR1 is DFQATT, CDR2 SNEGSKA, per germline (reference sequence). This CDR3 contains 15 residues. The CDR3 bases are TGCAGTGCTCTGCAGACGGGACCGATGAACACTGAAGCTTTCTTT. Amino acids: CSALQTGPMNTEAFF.

This clonotype was counted between two and nine times. The chain has TRBV7-9 and TRBJ2-1, with TRBD2 matching over 14 bases. CDR1 is SEHNR, CDR2 FQNEAQ, per germline (reference sequence). The CDR3 length is 16 residues. J was trimmed by 4 bases and V by 8 bases; bases with no gene match: 7. This CDR3 is CASVPGLAGDYNEQFF. CDR3 sequence (DNA): TGTGCCAGCGTACCGGGACTAGCGGGAGATTACAATGAGCAGTTCTTC.

This rearrangement joins TRBV6-5 to TRBJ2-1, with 9 bases that match TRBD1. This CDR3 region has 18 residues. Germline lookup yields CDR1 MNHEY and CDR2 SVGAGI. With V trimmed by 2 bases and J by 8 bases, 16 bases remained unmatched. The CDR3 coding sequence is TGTGCCAGCAGTTACAGGGGAGTTGGGACAGGGTCCATCGATGAGCAGTTCTTC. Translation gives CASSYRGVGTGSIDEQFF.

This clonotype was picked up many times. This chain uses TRBV28 with TRBJ1-4; weak D call: TRBD1 (5 bases). The length of the CDR3 is 14 residues. Per germline, CDR1 MDHEN and CDR2 SYDVKM. The V end lost 7 bases, the J end lost 5 bases, and 14 bases lay between the germline ends. The CDR3 protein is CASNYDSLNEKLFF. CDR3 nucleotide sequence: TGTGCCAGCAATTACGACAGCCTAAATGAAAAACTGTTTTTT.